Shown below are 18 T cell receptor beta chains from a single sample sequenced in a study of blood T cell repertoires in COVID-19. The method was immunoSEQ multiplex PCR; TCRdb's version includes in-frame clones alone and lacks a portion of them. The data contain 120,000 to 150,000 clones, around 82% of them singletons. The specimen sequenced was peripheral blood. The source of these receptors is a human donor with acute or convalescent COVID-19. The donor label of this sample is uncertain.

This clone has a handful of counts. The V call is TRBV13, the J call TRBJ2-7, with D perhaps matching TRBD1 (6 bases). The CDR3 contains 14 residues. CDR1 and CDR2 from the germline V gene are PRHDT and FYEKMQ (reference sequence). V was clipped by 5 bases and J by 4 bases, with 15 bases between them. In DNA, the CDR3 is TGTGCCAGCAGCCCCAGGGGATGGTCGTACGAGCAGTACTTC. Residues: CASSPRGWSYEQYF.

The DNA for the CDR3 is TGTGCCAGCAGCCCGGGACAGACCACAGATACGCAGTATTTT. Encoded protein: CASSPGQTTDTQYF. The chain has TRBV7-9 and TRBJ2-3; 7 nucleotides align to TRBD1. CDR1 SEHNR and CDR2 FQNEAQ come from the germline V gene (reference sequence). The CDR3 spans 14 residues. V lost 5 bases and J lost 2; bases outside the gene matches: 4.

This chain uses TRBV6-5 with TRBJ1-2; D unclear. CDR3 length: 13 residues. V was shortened by 2 bases and J by 4 bases, with 8 bases between the two germline ends. Germline V gene sequence: CDR1 MNHEY, CDR2 SVGAGI. CDR3: CASSYDSFYGYTF. CDR3 bases: TGTGCCAGCAGTTACGATAGTTTCTATGGCTACACCTTC.

The genes are TRBV5-1 and TRBJ1-5; TRBD1 matches at 9 bases. The CDR3 covers 15 residues. Trimming removed 5 bases from V and 7 bases from J; junction bases left unmatched: 10. Germline CDR1 reads SGHRS; CDR2 reads YFSETQ. CDR3 sequence (DNA): TGCGCCAGCAGACAAGGGACAGGGAGTGGACAGCCCCAGCATTTT. Translating gives CASRQGTGSGQPQHF.

The chain uses TRBV19 and TRBJ1-2, with D tentatively TRBD1 (5 bases). Germline V gene lookup returns CDR1 LNHDA and CDR2 SQIVND (reference sequence). Trimming took 3 bases from V and 2 from J, leaving 7 bases between them. The CDR3 is made up of 13 amino acids. The CDR3 loop is CASSIQGNYGYTF. The CDR3 DNA sequence: TGTGCCAGTAGTATTCAGGGAAACTATGGCTACACCTTC.

The CDR3 protein is CASSALRGTSGNTIYF. Here the CDR3 DNA reads TGTGCCAGCTCGGCCCTCAGGGGGACCTCTGGAAACACCATATATTTT. V usage is TRBV18 and J usage is TRBJ1-3; 7 bases agree with TRBD1. CDR1 is KGHSH, CDR2 LQKENI, per germline. With 6 bases clipped from V and 0 bases from J, the junction kept 8 bases outside the gene matches. The CDR3 sequence is 16 residues long.

This sequence joins TRBV7-2 and TRBJ1-1; the D gene is possibly TRBD1 (5 bases). CDR1 and CDR2 (germline): SGHTA, FQGNSA. Deletions cut 5 bases from V and 1 base from J, with 11 bases between. The CDR3 covers 14 residues. CDR3 bases: TGTGCCAGCAGCCCACCCGACAGGAACACTGAAGCTTTCTTT. Translated, it gives CASSPPDRNTEAFF. The full variable domain, completed using reference TRBV7-2 and TRBJ1-1, is GAGVSQSPSNKVTEKGKDVELRCDPISGHTALYWYRQSLGQGLEFLIYFQGNSAPDKSGLPSDRFSAERTGGSVSTLTIQRTQQEDSAVYLCASSPPDRNTEAFFGQGTRLTVV.

V gene TRBV7-2 combines with J gene TRBJ2-7, with a possible D match to TRBD2 (5 bases). The germline V gene encodes CDR1 SGHTA and CDR2 FQGNSA. Between the trimmed V and J ends, which lost 5 bases and 3 bases, there was a span of 8 bases. CDR3 size: 12 residues. Here the CDR3 reads CASSQTSYEQYF. The CDR3 DNA is TGTGCCAGCAGCCAAACTAGCTACGAGCAGTACTTC.

Ten or more counts support this clone. The chain recombines TRBV11-2 with TRBJ1-6; 9 bases match TRBD1. Germline V gene sequence: CDR1 SGHAT, CDR2 FQNNGV. The CDR3 covers 15 residues. The J segment lost 7 bases and the V segment lost 5 bases, leaving 6 bases of the junction unmatched. CDR3 nucleotide sequence: TGTGCCAGCAGCCCGAGGACAGGGGAGAATTCACCCCTCCACTTT. Protein: CASSPRTGENSPLHF.

This chain joins TRBV5-1 and TRBJ2-1; the D gene is possibly TRBD2 (7 bases). Germline loops: CDR1 SGHRS, CDR2 YFSETQ. The CDR3 consists of 16 residues. The ends were cut back, 0 bases at V and 0 bases at J, with 10 bases in the middle. CDR3 region: CASSLVAGASYNEQFF. DNA of the CDR3: TGCGCCAGCAGCTTGGTGGCGGGGGCCTCCTACAATGAGCAGTTCTTC.

The rearrangement joins TRBV12-5 to TRBJ2-1, with 10 bases aligning to TRBD1. The germline gives CDR1 LGHNT, CDR2 FRNRAP. Trimming took 5 bases from V and 8 from J; bases not matched to a gene: 9. The CDR3 is made up of 15 amino acids. CDR3 region: CASGITGQGYYEQFF. The CDR3 region has the DNA TGTGCTAGTGGTATAACGGGACAGGGGTACTATGAGCAGTTCTTC.

Written as DNA, the CDR3 is TGTGCCAGTAGTATAAAAGCACAGGTCACAGATACGCAGTATTTT. This encodes CASSIKAQVTDTQYF. The chain is built from TRBV19 and TRBJ2-3, with a possible D match to TRBD1 (5 bases). Looked up from germline, CDR1 is LNHDA and CDR2 is SQIVND (reference sequence). The V end lost 2 bases, the J end lost 2 bases, and 11 bases lay between the germline ends. CDR3 size: 15 residues.

The rearrangement links TRBV19 to TRBJ1-2; possibly TRBD1 for D (5 bases). With 5 bases removed from V and 2 bases from J, the gap between germline ends came to 9 bases. This CDR3 spans 13 amino acids. Germline V gene lookup returns CDR1 LNHDA and CDR2 SQIVND (reference sequence). This CDR3 reads CASSQDKNYGYTF. DNA for the CDR3: TGTGCCAGTAGTCAGGACAAAAACTATGGCTACACCTTC.

V and J are TRBV24-1 and TRBJ1-1; D gene unclear. The CDR3 spans 16 residues. The germline gives CDR1 KGHDR, CDR2 SFDVKD. The V and J ends lost 6 bases and 5 bases respectively, with 21 bases between them. CDR3 loop: CATSLLGTLERTEAFF. In nucleotides, the CDR3 is TGTGCCACCAGTTTGCTGGGTACCCTGGAGAGGACTGAAGCTTTCTTT.

J is TRBJ2-7 and V is TRBV6-2 or TRBV6-3, with TRBD1 as a possible D gene (6 bases). V lost 0 bases, J lost 5 bases, and 11 bases lay in between. CDR1 and CDR2 from the germline V gene are MNHEY and SVGEGT. CDR3 size: 14 residues. The CDR3 loop is CASSYSDRLNEQYF. The CDR3 coding sequence is TGTGCCAGCAGTTACTCCGACAGGTTAAACGAGCAGTACTTC.

J is TRBJ2-3 and V is TRBV7-2, with 7 bases fitting TRBD2. The germline CDR1 and CDR2 sequences are SGHTA and FQGNSA. The trim removed 7 bases at V and 0 bases at J, leaving 10 bases unmatched. The CDR3 is 16 residues long. CDR3 region: CASTPRVGGSTDTQYF. In nucleotides, the CDR3 is TGTGCCAGCACTCCGCGGGTGGGGGGGAGCACAGATACGCAGTATTTT.

The chain has TRBV6-2 or TRBV6-3 and TRBJ1-1; 7 nucleotides align to TRBD1. J was trimmed by 5 bases and V by 5 bases; bases with no gene match: 8. The CDR3 totals 14 residues. Germline V gives CDR1 MNHEY, CDR2 SVGEGT. CDR3 nucleotides: TGTGCCAGCAGTCGACAGGGAGGTGGGACTGAAGCTTTCTTT. This sequence encodes CASSRQGGGTEAFF.

This clone was seen only a few times. The chain is built from TRBV7-2 and TRBJ2-7, with unresolved D. Trimming took 5 bases from V and 0 from J, leaving 8 bases between them. There are 13 residues in the CDR3. Looked up from germline, CDR1 is SGHTA and CDR2 is FQGNSA. Here the CDR3 reads CASSTLGSYEQYF. The CDR3 nucleotides read TGTGCCAGCAGCACCCTCGGCTCCTACGAGCAGTACTTC.